This is a list of T cell receptor beta chains from one sample in a study of T cell changes during pregnancy in multiple sclerosis. The repertoire was sequenced with immunoSEQ multiplex PCR; TCRdb's copy has only in-frame clones and lacks some. The sample shows about 40,000 clones, about 91% of them seen only once. Specimen: CD4+ T cells from peripheral blood mononuclear cells, collected in the third trimester of pregnancy. The receptor source for this set is a female donor in good health, enrolled as a control in a pregnancy study. The CDR3 runs from the conserved cysteine through the conserved F or W. The order of the fields is J gene, V gene, clone size, D gene, CDR3 protein, CDR3 DNA. D genes are given only for firm matches. Clone size is given for some rows only: seen once, a few or many times, or a class if the clone is expanded.

J gene: TRBJ1-5; V gene: TRBV28; clone size: .; D gene: TRBD1; CDR3 protein: CASSALTGYNQPQHF; CDR3 DNA: TGTGCCAGCAGTGCCTTGACAGGGTACAACCAGCCCCAGCATTTT
J gene: TRBJ1-1; V gene: TRBV10-3; clone size: .; D gene: TRBD1; CDR3 protein: CAIKYPGQGTAEAFF; CDR3 DNA: TGTGCCATCAAGTACCCGGGACAGGGTACCGCTGAAGCTTTCTTT
J gene: TRBJ2-1; V gene: TRBV4-1; clone size: .; D gene: TRBD1; CDR3 protein: CASSHPGLTGGPRKNEQFF; CDR3 DNA: TGCGCCAGCAGCCACCCGGGTCTAACAGGGGGCCCCCGAAAGAATGAGCAGTTCTTC
J gene: TRBJ2-3; V gene: TRBV6-6; clone size: .; D gene: .; CDR3 protein: CASSKTTGTDTQYF; CDR3 DNA: TGTGCCAGCAGTAAAACGACAGGCACAGATACGCAGTATTTT
J gene: TRBJ1-2; V gene: TRBV18; clone size: .; D gene: TRBD1; CDR3 protein: CASSYGTEANYGYTF; CDR3 DNA: TGTGCCAGCTCATACGGGACAGAAGCTAACTATGGCTACACCTTC
J gene: TRBJ1-4; V gene: TRBV2; clone size: .; D gene: .; CDR3 protein: CASRREGEKLFF; CDR3 DNA: TGTGCCAGCAGACGAGAGGGTGAAAAACTGTTTTTT
J gene: TRBJ2-1; V gene: TRBV12-5; clone size: .; D gene: .; CDR3 protein: CASGLVVGGGDNEQFF; CDR3 DNA: TGTGCTAGTGGTTTGGTAGTCGGTGGAGGGGACAATGAGCAGTTCTTC
J gene: TRBJ2-5; V gene: TRBV6-6; clone size: .; D gene: TRBD2; CDR3 protein: CASILGLAGGLKTQYF; CDR3 DNA: TGTGCCAGCATTTTAGGACTAGCGGGGGGGTTGAAGACCCAGTACTTC
J gene: TRBJ2-5; V gene: TRBV9; clone size: .; D gene: TRBD2; CDR3 protein: CASSVGLAGAGLIETQYF; CDR3 DNA: TGTGCCAGCAGCGTGGGACTAGCGGGAGCGGGTCTCATTGAGACCCAGTACTTC
J gene: TRBJ2-7; V gene: TRBV28; clone size: .; D gene: .; CDR3 protein: CASSPGGRSYEQYF; CDR3 DNA: TGTGCCAGCAGCCCTGGGGGGAGGTCCTACGAGCAGTACTTC
J gene: TRBJ2-3; V gene: TRBV7-9; clone size: .; D gene: .; CDR3 protein: CASSFAEGGTDTQYF; CDR3 DNA: TGTGCCAGCAGCTTCGCCGAGGGGGGCACAGATACGCAGTATTTT
J gene: TRBJ1-6; V gene: TRBV7-9; clone size: medium-sized; D gene: .; CDR3 protein: CASSLTTAGPLHF; CDR3 DNA: TGTGCCAGCAGCCTAACCACTGCAGGACCCCTCCACTTT
J gene: TRBJ2-7; V gene: TRBV10-3; clone size: .; D gene: .; CDR3 protein: CAIGTGPQQYF; CDR3 DNA: TGTGCCATCGGAACAGGCCCCCAGCAGTACTTC
J gene: TRBJ2-7; V gene: TRBV19; clone size: .; D gene: TRBD2; CDR3 protein: CASRGTSGNYEQYF; CDR3 DNA: TGTGCCAGTAGAGGGACTAGCGGGAATTACGAGCAGTACTTC
J gene: TRBJ2-7; V gene: TRBV6-5; clone size: .; D gene: TRBD2; CDR3 protein: CASSYRGTRNYEQYF; CDR3 DNA: TGTGCCAGCAGTTACCGCGGGACTAGGAATTACGAGCAGTACTTC
J gene: TRBJ1-2; V gene: TRBV19; clone size: .; D gene: .; CDR3 protein: CASTRQNDLYGYTF; CDR3 DNA: TGTGCCAGTACAAGACAGAACGATCTCTATGGCTACACCTTC
J gene: TRBJ1-2; V gene: TRBV20-1; clone size: .; D gene: .; CDR3 protein: CSAADGYTF; CDR3 DNA: TGCAGTGCGGCGGATGGCTACACCTTC
J gene: TRBJ2-7; V gene: TRBV5-1; clone size: .; D gene: .; CDR3 protein: CASSLTGFGYEQYF; CDR3 DNA: TGCGCCAGCAGCTTGACGGGATTTGGGTACGAGCAGTACTTC
J gene: TRBJ1-3; V gene: TRBV9; clone size: once; D gene: .; CDR3 protein: CASSPTYSPGNTIYF; CDR3 DNA: TGTGCCAGCAGCCCGACATACAGTCCTGGAAACACCATATATTTT
J gene: TRBJ2-3; V gene: TRBV29-1; clone size: .; D gene: .; CDR3 protein: CSVVAVWGTDTQYF; CDR3 DNA: TGCAGCGTCGTAGCAGTATGGGGCACAGATACGCAGTATTTT
J gene: TRBJ1-1; V gene: TRBV5-1; clone size: .; D gene: .; CDR3 protein: CASSLVPGEAFF; CDR3 DNA: TGCGCCAGCAGCTTGGTGCCAGGGGAAGCTTTCTTT
J gene: TRBJ2-7; V gene: TRBV14; clone size: .; D gene: .; CDR3 protein: CASSQEYEGDEQYF; CDR3 DNA: TGTGCCAGCAGCCAAGAGTATGAGGGGGACGAGCAGTACTTC
J gene: TRBJ2-5; V gene: TRBV18; clone size: .; D gene: TRBD1; CDR3 protein: CASSPGTGGRETQYF; CDR3 DNA: TGTGCCAGCTCACCAGGGACAGGGGGCCGGGAGACCCAGTACTTC
J gene: TRBJ2-3; V gene: TRBV9; clone size: .; D gene: .; CDR3 protein: CASSVEDTDTQYF; CDR3 DNA: TGTGCCAGCAGCGTCGAGGACACAGATACGCAGTATTTT
J gene: TRBJ1-4; V gene: TRBV6-5; clone size: .; D gene: TRBD1; CDR3 protein: CASSVRQGRGEKLFF; CDR3 DNA: TGTGCCAGCAGTGTCAGACAGGGGAGGGGTGAAAAACTGTTTTTT
J gene: TRBJ2-1; V gene: TRBV25-1; clone size: .; D gene: .; CDR3 protein: CASSRSYNEQFF; CDR3 DNA: TGTGCCAGCAGCCGCTCCTACAATGAGCAGTTCTTC
J gene: TRBJ1-3; V gene: TRBV6-1; clone size: few; D gene: .; CDR3 protein: CASSIGQGGNTIYF; CDR3 DNA: TGTGCCAGCAGTATCGGGCAGGGCGGAAACACCATATATTTT
J gene: TRBJ2-7; V gene: TRBV6-5; clone size: .; D gene: .; CDR3 protein: CASSRAGYEQYF; CDR3 DNA: TGTGCCAGCAGTCGAGCAGGGTACGAGCAGTACTTC
J gene: TRBJ2-1; V gene: TRBV19; clone size: .; D gene: TRBD2; CDR3 protein: CASRGLAGSHEQFF; CDR3 DNA: TGTGCCAGTAGGGGACTAGCGGGCTCCCATGAGCAGTTCTTC
J gene: TRBJ2-3; V gene: TRBV5-1; clone size: .; D gene: TRBD1; CDR3 protein: CASRLRTGGLRDTQYF; CDR3 DNA: TGCGCCAGCAGACTCAGAACAGGGGGCCTCCGTGATACGCAGTATTTT
J gene: TRBJ1-4; V gene: TRBV19; clone size: .; D gene: TRBD1; CDR3 protein: CASSNTGVEKLFF; CDR3 DNA: TGTGCCAGTAGTAATACAGGGGTTGAAAAACTGTTTTTT
J gene: TRBJ1-4; V gene: TRBV28; clone size: .; D gene: .; CDR3 protein: CASSFPQGIRGNEKLFF; CDR3 DNA: TGTGCCAGCAGTTTCCCGCAGGGGATAAGGGGGAATGAAAAACTGTTTTTT
J gene: TRBJ2-7; V gene: TRBV13; clone size: .; D gene: .; CDR3 protein: CASSLEGPDGGQYF; CDR3 DNA: TGTGCCAGCAGCTTAGAAGGGCCTGACGGAGGGCAGTACTTC
J gene: TRBJ2-3; V gene: TRBV14; clone size: .; D gene: TRBD2; CDR3 protein: CASSQLLAGGPGTDTQYF; CDR3 DNA: TGTGCCAGCAGCCAACTCCTAGCGGGGGGCCCCGGCACAGATACGCAGTATTTT
J gene: TRBJ2-7; V gene: TRBV20-1; clone size: .; D gene: .; CDR3 protein: CSADSYSEQYF; CDR3 DNA: TGTAGTGCGGACAGCTACTCCGAGCAGTACTTC
J gene: TRBJ1-1; V gene: TRBV30; clone size: few; D gene: .; CDR3 protein: CASCWGAEAFF; CDR3 DNA: TGTGCCTCCTGTTGGGGGGCTGAAGCTTTCTTT
J gene: TRBJ2-7; V gene: TRBV2; clone size: .; D gene: .; CDR3 protein: CASRDAYEQYF; CDR3 DNA: TGTGCCAGCAGAGATGCCTACGAGCAGTACTTC
J gene: TRBJ1-2; V gene: TRBV6-5; clone size: once; D gene: .; CDR3 protein: CASSYVEERNYGYTF; CDR3 DNA: TGTGCCAGCAGTTACGTAGAGGAACGTAACTATGGCTACACCTTC
J gene: TRBJ2-7; V gene: TRBV7-3; clone size: .; D gene: .; CDR3 protein: CASSSYSGEQYF; CDR3 DNA: TGTGCCAGCAGCTCCTACAGCGGCGAGCAGTACTTC
J gene: TRBJ2-1; V gene: TRBV5-1; clone size: .; D gene: .; CDR3 protein: CASSLAWSVNEQFF; CDR3 DNA: TGCGCCAGCAGCTTGGCCTGGTCAGTCAATGAGCAGTTCTTC
J gene: TRBJ2-1; V gene: TRBV7-9; clone size: .; D gene: TRBD1; CDR3 protein: CASSSRQGWDNEQFF; CDR3 DNA: TGTGCCAGCAGCTCCCGACAGGGGTGGGACAATGAGCAGTTCTTC
J gene: TRBJ2-3; V gene: TRBV18; clone size: .; D gene: .; CDR3 protein: CASSKPQGADTQYF; CDR3 DNA: TGTGCCAGCTCAAAACCCCAAGGAGCAGATACGCAGTATTTT
J gene: TRBJ2-3; V gene: TRBV2; clone size: .; D gene: .; CDR3 protein: CASGGLLQADTQYF; CDR3 DNA: TGTGCCAGCGGGGGACTCCTTCAGGCAGATACGCAGTATTTT
J gene: TRBJ2-3; V gene: TRBV7-3; clone size: .; D gene: .; CDR3 protein: CASSLSGSGTDTQYF; CDR3 DNA: TGTGCCAGCAGCCTATCCGGTAGCGGCACAGATACGCAGTATTTT
J gene: TRBJ2-5; V gene: TRBV7-2; clone size: .; D gene: TRBD2; CDR3 protein: CASSRGPSGRIEETQYF; CDR3 DNA: TGTGCCAGCAGCCGCGGTCCTAGCGGGAGAATTGAAGAGACCCAGTACTTC